This T cell receptor beta chain was sequenced for a study of neurological immune-mediated disorders. This clonotype was recorded at least ten times. Time point defined: longitudinal time-point 3. Where libraries were unsorted, they were derived from 2 million PBMCs stored at -80 degrees C. Synthesis of cDNA was performed by 5'RACE using 10-nucleotide random UMIs. TCRdb recomputed calls from the 5' RACE reads with MiXCR, one row per CDR3 protein. This sample has roughly 48,000 distinct CDR3 sequences, with 10% to 15% found just once. This sequence originates from a male donor with HTLV-1-associated myelopathy (HAM/TSP). Sample: PBMCs.

The CDR3 coding sequence is TGCAGCGTTGAATTAGGGGGGGGGTACCAAGAGACCCAGTACTTC. Translated: CSVELGGGYQETQYF. The chain employs TRBV29-1 and TRBJ2-5; TRBD2 is a possible D gene (7 bases). CDR3 size: 15 residues. Germline V lookup: CDR1 SQVTM, CDR2 ANQGSEA. V was pared by 2 bases and J by 0 bases, with 13 bases between. Full variable domain (outside the CDR3, taken from reference TRBV29-1 and TRBJ2-5): SAVISQKPSRDICQRGTSLTIQCQVDSQVTMMFWYRQQPGQSLTLIATANQGSEATYESGFVIDKFPISRPNLTFSTLTVSNMSPEDSSIYLCSVELGGGYQETQYFGPGTRLLVL.